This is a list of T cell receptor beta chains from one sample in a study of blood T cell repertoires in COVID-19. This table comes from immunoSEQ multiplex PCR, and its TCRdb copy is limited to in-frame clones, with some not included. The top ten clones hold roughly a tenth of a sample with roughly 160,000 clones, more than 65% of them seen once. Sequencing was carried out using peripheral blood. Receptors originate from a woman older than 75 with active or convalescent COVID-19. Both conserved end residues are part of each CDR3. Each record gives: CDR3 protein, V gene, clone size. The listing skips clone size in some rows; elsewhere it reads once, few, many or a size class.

cdr3_aa: CASSEGTDSNQPQHF
v_call: TRBV6-1
clone_size: -

cdr3_aa: CASRARGGPYEQYF
v_call: TRBV2
clone_size: -

cdr3_aa: CASSPGPWEGFEQFF
v_call: TRBV6-5
clone_size: -

cdr3_aa: CASSLTGRLETQYF
v_call: TRBV14
clone_size: once

cdr3_aa: CASSMRIGRTYGYTF
v_call: TRBV19
clone_size: -

cdr3_aa: CASSTPGTGAEGYTF
v_call: TRBV6-5
clone_size: -

cdr3_aa: CASSLGAGQGHEEQYF
v_call: TRBV11-2
clone_size: -

cdr3_aa: CASSPYGYEQYF
v_call: TRBV3-1/TRBV3-2
clone_size: -

cdr3_aa: CASSYGTNQPQHF
v_call: TRBV6-6
clone_size: -

cdr3_aa: CASSLGLAGADTQYF
v_call: TRBV11-2
clone_size: -

cdr3_aa: CASSPSVNQPQHF
v_call: TRBV18
clone_size: -

cdr3_aa: CAGTRLAGAGLAYEQYF
v_call: TRBV7-9
clone_size: -

cdr3_aa: CASSTRGTEAFF
v_call: TRBV19
clone_size: -

cdr3_aa: CASSLLGTSGSGEQFF
v_call: TRBV5-1
clone_size: -

cdr3_aa: CATSDSRTSGRTSYNEQFF
v_call: TRBV24-1
clone_size: -

cdr3_aa: CASSSAETYNEQFF
v_call: TRBV5-1
clone_size: -

cdr3_aa: CASRPRDRGFWTEAFF
v_call: TRBV3-1/TRBV3-2
clone_size: -

cdr3_aa: CASSFSRGSGDYNEQFF
v_call: TRBV7-9
clone_size: -

cdr3_aa: CASYDRRPGNTIYF
v_call: TRBV28
clone_size: -

cdr3_aa: CASSQGSLSEQYF
v_call: TRBV4-2
clone_size: once

cdr3_aa: CASNSQGYTDTQYF
v_call: TRBV19
clone_size: -

cdr3_aa: CASRTSDSPNTEAFF
v_call: TRBV19
clone_size: -

cdr3_aa: CASNGREGRSEQFF
v_call: TRBV19
clone_size: once

cdr3_aa: CASSRTGTGPYEQYF
v_call: TRBV3-1/TRBV3-2
clone_size: -

cdr3_aa: CASSAARGGTEAFF
v_call: TRBV19
clone_size: -

cdr3_aa: CASSRTTGASNQPQHF
v_call: TRBV11-2
clone_size: -

cdr3_aa: CASSQNPGQGSYGYTF
v_call: TRBV11-2
clone_size: -

cdr3_aa: CASSFRDRGIDSPLHF
v_call: TRBV5-1
clone_size: once

cdr3_aa: CASSTGRSEGYTF
v_call: TRBV2
clone_size: -

cdr3_aa: CASSPRRGGNTIYF
v_call: TRBV7-2
clone_size: -

cdr3_aa: CASSADRKNTIYF
v_call: TRBV19
clone_size: -

cdr3_aa: CAWSWDSRRGNTIYF
v_call: TRBV30
clone_size: -

cdr3_aa: CSVETAGTDTQYF
v_call: TRBV29-1
clone_size: -